A single T cell receptor beta chain is shown here with its context. Antigen: not known. Measured with immunoSEQ multiplex PCR; TCRdb has only the in-frame clones, and not every one. The sample yields 150,000 to 200,000 clones, around 86% seen once. This entry belongs to a study of cytomegalovirus exposure and HLA in healthy donors. General study results and limits: A few chains linked to CMV were shown in vitro to be specific for CMV antigens.

Sequencing was performed on PBMCs. This clonotype originated in a woman aged 18-29 years in good health and CMV-seronegative.

The CDR3 loop reads CASIPSGGISYNSPLHF. The CDR3, as DNA: TGTGCCAGCATCCCCTCAGGGGGCATCTCCTATAATTCACCCCTCCACTTT. The V gene is TRBV28, the J gene TRBJ1-6, with 8 bases identical to TRBD1. There are 17 residues in the CDR3. The V segment lost 7 bases and the J segment 0 bases; nucleotides outside the gene matches: 8. In germline, CDR1 is MDHEN, CDR2 SYDVKM.